This TCR beta chain was captured in a study of T cells in Graves' hyperthyroidism and ophthalmopathy. Not enrolled were patients with uncontrolled infection, other autoimmune disease, pregnancy or lactation. Amplification yielded TCR beta CDR3 regions, with RNA transcripts as the source. The HTBI primer set drove a first-round RT-PCR of the TCR CDR3. One entry per CDR3 protein results from TCRdb running MiXCR on the multiplex PCR reads. The table records under 350,000 distinct CDR3 sequences, over 15% of them present only once. The germline V gene has CDR1 DFQATT and CDR2 SNEGSKA (reference sequence). The CDR3 has 17 amino acids. V was pared by 6 bases and J by 2 bases, with 15 bases of the junction left unmatched. This clonotype has a count of ten or more.

The receptor was derived from a woman in her fifties or sixties with Graves' ophthalmopathy. The chain couples TRBV20-1 to TRBJ2-3; 9 bases are shared with TRBD2. The sample comprised blood. This CDR3 reads CSAAPLAAGGPTDTQYF. The CDR3 nucleotides read TGCAGTGCCGCACCCCTGGCGGCGGGAGGGCCCACAGATACGCAGTATTTT.